The clone carrying this T cell receptor beta chain was seen ten or more times. The CDR3 contains 15 residues. CDR1 and CDR2 from the germline V gene are SNHLY and FYNNEI. With 4 bases removed from V and 0 bases from J, the gap between germline ends came to 11 bases. This record comes from a study of T cells in Graves' hyperthyroidism and ophthalmopathy. Fresh 10 ml peripheral blood yielded PBMCs. The source material, RNA transcripts, was used to amplify TCR beta CDR3 regions. First-round RT-PCR of the TCR CDR3 relied on the HTBI primer set. TCRdb processed the multiplex PCR reads anew with MiXCR; each CDR3 protein has one entry. Here the sample spans roughly 380,000 distinct CDR3 sequences, approximately 13% being singletons.

The TCR comes from a woman in her sixties with Graves' hyperthyroidism. V is TRBV2 and J is TRBJ2-3; TRBD1 is a possible D gene (5 bases). The sample was blood. CDR3 protein: CASSVDSVSTDTQYF. In nucleotides, the CDR3 is TGTGCCAGCAGTGTAGACAGCGTAAGCACAGATACGCAGTATTTT.